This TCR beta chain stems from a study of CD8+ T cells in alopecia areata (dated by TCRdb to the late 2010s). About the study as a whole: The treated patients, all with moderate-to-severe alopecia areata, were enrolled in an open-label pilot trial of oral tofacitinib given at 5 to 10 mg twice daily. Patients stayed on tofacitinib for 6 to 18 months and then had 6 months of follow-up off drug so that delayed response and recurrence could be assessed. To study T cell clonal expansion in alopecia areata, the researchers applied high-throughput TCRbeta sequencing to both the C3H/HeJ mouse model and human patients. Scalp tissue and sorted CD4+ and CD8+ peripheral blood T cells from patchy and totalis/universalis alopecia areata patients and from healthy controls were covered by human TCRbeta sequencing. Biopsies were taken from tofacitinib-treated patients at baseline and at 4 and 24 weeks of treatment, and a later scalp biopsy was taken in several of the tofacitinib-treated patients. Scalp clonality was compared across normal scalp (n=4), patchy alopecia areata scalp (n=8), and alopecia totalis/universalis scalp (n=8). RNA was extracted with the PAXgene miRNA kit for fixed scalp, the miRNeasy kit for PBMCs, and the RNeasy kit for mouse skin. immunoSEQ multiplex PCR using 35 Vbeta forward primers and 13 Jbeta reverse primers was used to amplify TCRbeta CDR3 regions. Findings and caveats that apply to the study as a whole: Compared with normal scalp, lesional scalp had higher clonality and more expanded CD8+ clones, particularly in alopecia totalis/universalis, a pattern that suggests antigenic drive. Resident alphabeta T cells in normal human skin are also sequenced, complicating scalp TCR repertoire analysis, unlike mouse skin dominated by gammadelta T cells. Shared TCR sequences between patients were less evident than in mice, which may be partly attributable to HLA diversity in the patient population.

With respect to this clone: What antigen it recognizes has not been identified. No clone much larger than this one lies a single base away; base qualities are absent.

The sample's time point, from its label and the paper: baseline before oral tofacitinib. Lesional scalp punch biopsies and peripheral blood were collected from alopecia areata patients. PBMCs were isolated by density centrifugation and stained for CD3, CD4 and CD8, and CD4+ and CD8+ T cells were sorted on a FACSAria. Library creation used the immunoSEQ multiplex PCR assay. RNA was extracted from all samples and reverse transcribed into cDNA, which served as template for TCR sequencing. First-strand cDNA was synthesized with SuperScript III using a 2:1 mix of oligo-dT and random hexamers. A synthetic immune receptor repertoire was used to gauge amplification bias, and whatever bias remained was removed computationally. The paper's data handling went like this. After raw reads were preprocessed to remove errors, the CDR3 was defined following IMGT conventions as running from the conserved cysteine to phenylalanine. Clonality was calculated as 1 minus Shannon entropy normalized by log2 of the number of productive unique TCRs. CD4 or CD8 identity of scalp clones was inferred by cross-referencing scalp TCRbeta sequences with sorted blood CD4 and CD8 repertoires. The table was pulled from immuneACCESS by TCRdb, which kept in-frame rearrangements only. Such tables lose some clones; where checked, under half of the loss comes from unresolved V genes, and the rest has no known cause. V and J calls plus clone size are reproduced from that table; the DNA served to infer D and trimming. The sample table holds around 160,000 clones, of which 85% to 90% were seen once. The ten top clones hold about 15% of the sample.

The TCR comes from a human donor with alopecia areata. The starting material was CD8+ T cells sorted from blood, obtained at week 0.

The DNA reads as follows: TGTGCCAGCAGCTTGGGGGTCCTCACAGATACGCAGTATTTT. It is translated as CASSLGVLTDTQYF. The chain joins TRBV5-6 to TRBJ2-3; no D segment can be confidently identified. As encoded in the germline V gene, CDR1 is SGHDT while CDR2 is YYEEEE. Between the V and J ends, shortened by 0 bases and 2 bases respectively, the junction contains 7 bases. The CDR3 runs 14 amino acids, cysteine and phenylalanine included. The entry retains the CDR3 DNA only, 42 bases that are in frame from base 1.